This TCR beta chain was recovered during a study of T-cell reconstitution after alpha-beta-depleted transplantation in children. Many counts were recorded for this clonotype. Its matching antigen is unknown. The study, taken as a whole, reports: The study reportedly traced alpha-beta T cells about two months after transplant to several hundred expanded graft clones. One year after transplant, T-cell counts and diversity came mostly from newly produced T cells.

It was with unique molecular identifiers that the TCRbeta library was prepared. TCRdb redid the calling of the PCR reads with MiXCR, one entry per CDR3 protein. In the table there are roughly 100,000 distinct CDR3 sequences, roughly 7.6% of which are singletons. Germline loops: CDR1 MDHEN, CDR2 SYDVKM. With 4 bases removed from V and 4 bases from J, the gap between germline ends came to 19 bases. This CDR3 is built from 16 residues. The chain joins TRBV28 to TRBJ1-2, with a tentative D call TRBD1 (6 bases). This receptor was obtained from a boy under 10 years old with acute lymphoblastic leukemia, due to receive a stem cell transplant. The sequenced sample was PBMCs, obtained before TCRalphabeta/CD19-depleted stem cell transplant. The CDR3 region is CASSSLGGAPSYGYTF. For the CDR3, the DNA is TGTGCCAGCAGTTCTCTAGGGGGGGCGCCGAGCTATGGCTACACCTTC.